Below, 29 T cell receptor beta chains from the same sample are listed, as sequenced in a study of T cell responses to AZD1222 COVID-19 vaccine. Clones were sequenced by immunoSEQ multiplex PCR, and TCRdb holds only the in-frame ones, with some missing. The sample has 40,000 to 55,000 clones; around 81% are singletons. Sequences were derived from peripheral blood, sampled on day 0 of AZD1222 vaccination. The receptors shown here come from an adult in good health.

This chain uses TRBV20-1 with TRBJ1-1; no firm D call. The CDR3 runs 11 residues. V was cut by 5 bases and J by 6 bases, with 10 bases left in between. Per the germline V gene, CDR1 is DFQATT and CDR2 is SNEGSKA (reference sequence). The CDR3 bases are TGCAGTGCTCTCACCCCGGCTGAAGCTTTCTTT. Translating it yields CSALTPAEAFF.

This rearrangement joins TRBV5-1 to TRBJ1-1; 8 bases fit TRBD1. The CDR3 spans 14 residues. The germline V gene has CDR1 SGHRS and CDR2 YFSETQ. V lost 3 bases and J lost 2; bases outside the gene matches: 3. CDR3 sequence reads: CASSWGTGNTEAFF. CDR3 nucleotides: TGCGCCAGCAGCTGGGGGACAGGCAACACTGAAGCTTTCTTT.

The chain uses TRBV7-2 and TRBJ2-7; 7 positions agree with TRBD1. Unmatched junction bases numbered 3, after V lost 3 bases and J lost 1 base. The CDR3 contains 14 residues. Germline V gives CDR1 SGHTA, CDR2 FQGNSA. The CDR3 spells CASSFRGSSYEQYF. Written as DNA, the CDR3 is TGTGCCAGCAGCTTCAGGGGGTCGTCCTACGAGCAGTACTTC.

V usage is TRBV9 and J usage is TRBJ2-1; D is undetermined. The germline V gene encodes CDR1 SGDLS and CDR2 YYNGEE. The ends were cut back, 4 bases at V and 7 bases at J, with 12 bases in the middle. The CDR3 is 13 residues long. The CDR3 coding sequence is TGTGCCAGCAGCATCCAACCGCAGAATGAGCAGTTCTTC. This sequence encodes CASSIQPQNEQFF.

The chain has TRBV7-9 and TRBJ2-6; D possibly corresponds to TRBD1 (6 bases). The V end lost 7 bases, the J end lost 5 bases, and 21 bases lay between the germline ends. Germline V gives CDR1 SEHNR, CDR2 FQNEAQ (reference sequence). The CDR3 has 17 amino acids. The CDR3 bases are TGTGCCAGCACCAAACCCGGGACACCGGCTTGGGCCAACGTCCTGACTTTC. As protein: CASTKPGTPAWANVLTF. Full variable domain (remainder filled in from reference TRBV7-9 and TRBJ2-6): DTGVSQNPRHKITKRGQNVTFRCDPISEHNRLYWYRQTLGQGPEFLTYFQNEAQLEKSRLLSDRFSAERPKGSFSTLEIQRTEQGDSAMYLCASTKPGTPAWANVLTFGAGSRLTVL.

The rearrangement joins TRBV11-2 to TRBJ2-1, with D unclear. Per germline, CDR1 SGHAT and CDR2 FQNNGV. Deletions cut 1 base from V and 0 bases from J, with 13 bases between. This CDR3 has 17 amino acids. CDR3 residues: CASSLVVGRYSYNEQFF. CDR3 DNA: TGTGCCAGCAGCTTAGTGGTGGGTCGGTACTCCTACAATGAGCAGTTCTTC. The full variable domain, with the rest looked up from reference TRBV11-2 and TRBJ2-1, is EAGVAQSPRYKIIEKRQSVAFWCNPISGHATLYWYQQILGQGPKLLIQFQNNGVVDDSQLPKDRFSAERLKGVDSTLKIQPAKLEDSAVYLCASSLVVGRYSYNEQFFGPGTRLTVL.

This clone ranks as medium-sized (0.01 to 0.1%). The V and J genes are TRBV19 and TRBJ2-2; D is uncertain. The germline gives CDR1 LNHDA, CDR2 SQIVND (reference sequence). Trimming removed 6 bases from V and 1 base from J, with 6 bases in between. This CDR3 is built from 13 residues. The CDR3 here is CASREGNTGELFF. The DNA of the CDR3 is TGTGCCAGTAGAGAAGGGAACACCGGGGAGCTGTTTTTT. The entire variable domain, with the rest obtained from reference TRBV19 and TRBJ2-2, is as follows: DGGITQSPKYLFRKEGQNVTLSCEQNLNHDAMYWYRQDPGQGLRLIYYSQIVNDFQKGDIAEGYSVSREKKESFPLTVTSAQKNPTAFYLCASREGNTGELFFGEGSRLTVL.

The rearrangement joins TRBV19 to TRBJ1-1; 12 bases map to TRBD1. Germline-derived CDR1 and CDR2 are LNHDA and SQIVND (reference sequence). There are 15 residues in the CDR3. V lost 5 bases to trimming and J lost 4 bases; unmatched junction nucleotides: 5. Here the CDR3 reads CASSQGQGARTEAFF. As DNA, the CDR3 is TGTGCCAGTAGTCAGGGACAGGGGGCGCGCACTGAAGCTTTCTTT.

This clone turned up a few times. V gene TRBV14 combines with J gene TRBJ1-5; TRBD1 might be the D (5 bases). V dropped 0 bases and J dropped 7 bases, with 7 bases sitting between them. The CDR3 totals 13 residues. The V gene's germline CDR1 is SGHDN and CDR2 FVKESK. The CDR3 reads CASSQERDQPQHF. The CDR3 nucleotides are TGTGCCAGCAGCCAAGAGAGGGACCAGCCCCAGCATTTT.

The rearrangement joins TRBV30 to TRBJ1-3, with D possibly matching TRBD1 (6 bases). Germline V gene sequence: CDR1 GTSNPN, CDR2 SVGIG (reference sequence). Deletions cut 0 bases from V and 2 bases from J, with 17 bases between. This CDR3 is 17 amino acids long. CDR3 bases: TGTGCCTGGAGTGTAGGGGGGGCAGGGGCAACTGGAAACACCATATATTTT. This gives the protein CAWSVGGAGATGNTIYF. Full variable domain (missing parts from reference TRBV30 and TRBJ1-3): SQTIHQWPATLVQPVGSPLSLECTVEGTSNPNLYWYRQAAGRGLQLLFYSVGIGQISSEVPQNLSASRPQDRQFILSSKKLLLSDSGFYLCAWSVGGAGATGNTIYFGEGSWLTVV.

The V gene is TRBV6-6, the J gene TRBJ1-6, with 9 positions matching TRBD1. The CDR3 spans 16 residues. The germline CDR1 and CDR2 sequences are MNHNY and SVGAGI (reference sequence). With 0 bases clipped from V and 6 bases from J, the junction kept 3 bases outside the gene matches. CDR3 sequence (DNA): TGTGCCAGCAGTTACTCACGGGACAGGGCTAATTCACCCCTCCACTTT. Its translation: CASSYSRDRANSPLHF.

This clone occurred a few times. The V gene is TRBV19, the J gene TRBJ2-3; D not resolved. The V gene's germline CDR1 is LNHDA and CDR2 SQIVND (reference sequence). The V end lost 9 bases, the J end lost 2 bases, and 6 bases lay between the germline ends. The CDR3 has 11 amino acids. The CDR3 spells CASANTDTQYF. The CDR3 bases are TGTGCCAGCGCCAACACAGATACGCAGTATTTT. Full variable domain (missing parts from reference TRBV19 and TRBJ2-3): DGGITQSPKYLFRKEGQNVTLSCEQNLNHDAMYWYRQDPGQGLRLIYYSQIVNDFQKGDIAEGYSVSREKKESFPLTVTSAQKNPTAFYLCASANTDTQYFGPGTRLTVL.

This clone was seen only a few times. V is TRBV11-2 and J is TRBJ2-7; TRBD1 or TRBD2 may be the D gene (5 bases each). This CDR3 has 15 residues. Trimming took off 5 bases at V and 0 bases at J, with 14 bases between the two ends. Germline CDR1 is SGHAT and CDR2 is FQNNGV. CDR3 amino acids: CASSRGPSVSYEQYF. As DNA, the CDR3 is TGTGCCAGCAGCCGGGGACCGAGTGTCTCCTACGAGCAGTACTTC.

This clone was seen only once. The V and J genes are TRBV5-8 and TRBJ2-7; 7 bases fit TRBD1. The CDR3 length is 13 residues. CDR1 is SGHTS and CDR2 is YDEGEE in the germline V gene. V shed 3 bases, J shed 5 bases, and the junction held 5 bases outside the gene matches. The CDR3 DNA reads TGTGCCAGCAGCTCTGACAGGGCCCACGAGCAGTACTTC. Its protein product is CASSSDRAHEQYF.

This clone was found once. The chain employs TRBV7-9 and TRBJ2-1; 10 bases match TRBD2. The trim removed 5 bases at V and 7 bases at J, leaving 11 bases unmatched. The germline V gene encodes CDR1 SEHNR and CDR2 FQNEAQ (reference sequence). The CDR3 sequence is 16 residues long. This chain's CDR3 is CASSPRISGGANEQFF. The CDR3, as DNA: TGTGCCAGCAGCCCAAGGATCAGCGGGGGGGCGAATGAGCAGTTCTTC.

This sequence joins TRBV19 and TRBJ2-1; TRBD1 aligns across 7 bases. Unmatched junction bases numbered 1, after V lost 6 bases and J lost 5 bases. This CDR3 has 12 residues. Germline loops: CDR1 LNHDA, CDR2 SQIVND (reference sequence). This CDR3 is CASRDRDNEQFF. The CDR3 DNA is TGTGCCAGTAGAGACAGGGACAATGAGCAGTTCTTC.

V and J are TRBV29-1 and TRBJ1-1; a possible D gene is TRBD1 (6 bases). CDR3 length equals 18 residues. Per germline, CDR1 SQVTM and CDR2 ANQGSEA. The V end lost 6 bases, the J end lost 3 bases, and 29 bases lay between the germline ends. CDR3 residues: CSVPRHGATGGEYTEAFF. The CDR3 DNA is TGCAGCGTCCCCCGCCACGGGGCGACAGGCGGGGAGTACACTGAAGCTTTCTTT. Full variable domain (missing parts from reference TRBV29-1 and TRBJ1-1): SAVISQKPSRDICQRGTSLTIQCQVDSQVTMMFWYRQQPGQSLTLIATANQGSEATYESGFVIDKFPISRPNLTFSTLTVSNMSPEDSSIYLCSVPRHGATGGEYTEAFFGQGTRLTVV.

The DNA for the CDR3 is TGTGCCAGCATAAAACTAACAGGGAAATATACCTCTGGGGCCAACGTCCTGACTTTC. Its protein is CASIKLTGKYTSGANVLTF. This chain links TRBV2 with TRBJ2-6; the D gene is possibly TRBD1 (6 bases). Germline V gene lookup returns CDR1 SNHLY and CDR2 FYNNEI. The ends were cut back, 7 bases at V and 0 bases at J, with 22 bases in the middle. The CDR3 covers 19 residues.

By share, this clone ranks as medium-sized (0.01 to 0.1%). V usage is TRBV3-1 (or the pseudogene TRBV3-2) and J usage is TRBJ1-1, with D perhaps TRBD1 (5 bases). CDR3 length: 14 amino acids. Trimming took 2 bases from V and 6 from J, leaving 13 bases between them. Per the germline V gene, CDR1 is LGHDT and CDR2 is YNNKEL (reference sequence). The CDR3 loop is CASSQMFGGSEAFF. The CDR3 nucleotides are TGTGCCAGCAGCCAAATGTTTGGGGGATCTGAAGCTTTCTTT.

The V call is TRBV19, the J call TRBJ2-1; 10 bases agree with TRBD2. The V and J ends lost 6 bases and 9 bases, in that order; junction bases with no gene match: 20. This CDR3 is built from 18 residues. Germline values: CDR1 LNHDA, CDR2 SQIVND (reference sequence). The CDR3 loop is CASSPTGRAGGRRPEQFF. Here the CDR3 DNA reads TGTGCCAGTAGCCCCACCGGGCGAGCGGGGGGGCGTCGTCCTGAGCAGTTCTTC.

The CDR3 spells CASSPGSSGNTIYF. Written as DNA, the CDR3 is TGTGCCAGCAGCCCAGGGAGCTCTGGAAACACCATATATTTT. The chain is built from TRBV7-8 and TRBJ1-3; D perhaps matches TRBD1 (5 bases). V was cut by 5 bases and J by 0 bases, with 8 bases left in between. The germline V gene has CDR1 SGHVS and CDR2 FQNEAQ. The CDR3 loop spans 14 amino acids.

The J gene is TRBJ1-6, the V gene TRBV28, with 7 nucleotides matching TRBD1. Trimming cost V 7 bases and J 0 bases; bases outside gene matches: 3. The length of the CDR3 is 15 residues. In germline, CDR1 is MDHEN, CDR2 SYDVKM. CDR3 nucleotide sequence: TGTGCCAGCAATACAGGGGACTCCTATAATTCACCCCTCCACTTT. Amino acid sequence: CASNTGDSYNSPLHF.

The V call is TRBV6-1, the J call TRBJ1-5, with no clear D. Germline CDR1 MNHNS, CDR2 SASEGT. Trimming took off 0 bases at V and 6 bases at J, with 15 bases between the two ends. The CDR3 consists of 16 residues. CDR3 residues: CASSEASVVPGQPQHF. CDR3 in DNA: TGTGCCAGCAGTGAAGCGTCCGTCGTCCCGGGTCAGCCCCAGCATTTT.

The rearrangement links TRBV7-3 to TRBJ2-7, with 7 bases fitting TRBD2. This CDR3 region has 14 residues. With 4 bases clipped from V and 5 bases from J, the junction kept 8 bases outside the gene matches. Germline assignment: CDR1 SGHTA and CDR2 FQGTGA. The DNA for the CDR3 is TGTGCCAGCAGCTCCCTTGGGGGGGACGACGAGCAGTACTTC. It specifies CASSSLGGDDEQYF.

The chain uses TRBV7-9 and TRBJ2-5; D call uncertain. The CDR3 is 14 amino acids. V lost 2 bases and J lost 2, with 9 bases in between. The germline V gene has CDR1 SEHNR and CDR2 FQNEAQ (reference sequence). For the CDR3, the DNA is TGTGCCAGCAGCTTATCAGGATATCAAGAGACCCAGTACTTC. This sequence encodes CASSLSGYQETQYF.

This clone has only a few counts. The rearrangement joins TRBV19 to TRBJ2-2; 9 positions match TRBD1. Germline V CDR1 and CDR2: LNHDA, SQIVND (reference sequence). With V trimmed by 7 bases and J by 6 bases, 9 bases remained unmatched. The CDR3 is made up of 15 amino acids. DNA for the CDR3: TGTGCCAGTAAAGGGGGAGGACAGGGGCCCGGGGAGCTGTTTTTT. It is translated as CASKGGGQGPGELFF.

The genes are TRBV19 and TRBJ2-2; the match to TRBD2 covers 7 bases. The CDR3 consists of 15 residues. The V gene end was trimmed by 4 bases and the J gene end by 6 bases; junction bases not matched to a gene: 8. CDR1 LNHDA and CDR2 SQIVND come from the germline V gene (reference sequence). CDR3 DNA: TGTGCCAGTAGTAGGGGACTATCAAGGGCCGGGGAGCTGTTTTTT. Its protein is CASSRGLSRAGELFF.

The chain has TRBV28 and TRBJ1-4; 8 bases fit TRBD1. V lost 4 bases to trimming and J lost 12 bases; unmatched junction nucleotides: 16. Germline V gene sequence: CDR1 MDHEN, CDR2 SYDVKM. CDR3 size: 16 residues. The CDR3 bases are TGTGCCAGCAGTTCACCGGGACAGGCCCCCTCGGAGGAACTGTTTTTT. Its translation is CASSSPGQAPSEELFF.

J is TRBJ2-3 and V is TRBV5-1; D remains ambiguous. This CDR3 contains 14 residues. The ends were cut back, 1 base at V and 2 bases at J, with 8 bases in the middle. CDR1 is SGHRS and CDR2 is YFSETQ in the germline V gene. Here the CDR3 reads CASSLSGTTDTQYF. The DNA of the CDR3 is TGCGCCAGCAGCTTGTCTGGCACCACAGATACGCAGTATTTT. The complete variable domain, with remaining parts taken from reference TRBV5-1 and TRBJ2-3, reads KAGVTQTPRYLIKTRGQQVTLSCSPISGHRSVSWYQQTPGQGLQFLFEYFSETQRNKGNFPGRFSGRQFSNSRSEMNVSTLELGDSALYLCASSLSGTTDTQYFGPGTRLTVL.